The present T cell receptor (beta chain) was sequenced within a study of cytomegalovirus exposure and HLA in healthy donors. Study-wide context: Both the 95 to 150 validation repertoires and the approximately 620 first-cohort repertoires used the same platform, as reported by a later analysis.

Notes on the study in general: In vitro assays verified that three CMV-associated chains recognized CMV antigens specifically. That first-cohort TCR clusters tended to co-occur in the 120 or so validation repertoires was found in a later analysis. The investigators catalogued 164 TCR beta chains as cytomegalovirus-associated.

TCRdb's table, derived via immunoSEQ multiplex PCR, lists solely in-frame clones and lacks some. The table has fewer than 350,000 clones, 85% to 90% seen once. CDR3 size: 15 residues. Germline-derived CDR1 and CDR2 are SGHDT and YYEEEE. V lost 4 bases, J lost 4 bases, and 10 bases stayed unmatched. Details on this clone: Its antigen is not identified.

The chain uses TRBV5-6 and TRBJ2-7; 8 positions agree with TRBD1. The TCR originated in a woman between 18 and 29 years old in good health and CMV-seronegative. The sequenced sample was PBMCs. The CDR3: CASSPRQGMRYEQYF. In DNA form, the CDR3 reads TGTGCCAGCAGCCCCAGACAGGGGATGAGGTACGAGCAGTACTTC.